The 15 T cell receptor beta chains given below trace back to one sample, sequenced in a study of cytomegalovirus exposure and HLA in healthy donors. PCR amplification relied on 60 Vbeta primers (plus 13 Jbeta primers). Sequenced by immunoSEQ multiplex PCR; TCRdb stores in-frame clones only, minus some. This table lists 150,000 to 250,000 clones. Sample: PBMCs. The receptors come from a boy aged 5-17 years in good health and CMV-seronegative.

The V and J genes are TRBV6-5 and TRBJ2-5; D not resolved. Germline values: CDR1 MNHEY, CDR2 SVGAGI. Trimming pared 0 bases from V and 5 bases from J, leaving 13 bases between. The CDR3 runs to 15 residues. The CDR3: CASSYSMRGFETQYF. In DNA form, the CDR3 reads TGTGCCAGCAGTTACTCGATGAGAGGTTTTGAGACCCAGTACTTC.

The CDR3 loop is CASSLTSGGPYEQYF. CDR3 DNA sequence: TGTGCCAGCAGCTTAACTAGCGGGGGCCCTTACGAGCAGTACTTC. The chain is built from TRBV5-4 and TRBJ2-7; 11 nucleotides line up with TRBD2. This CDR3 spans 15 amino acids. V lost 2 bases, J lost 4 bases, and 5 bases stayed unmatched. From germline, CDR1 is SGHNT and CDR2 YYREEE (reference sequence).

The chain links TRBV5-4 to TRBJ2-5; D perhaps matches TRBD1 (6 bases). The J call may be in error: the DNA end matches TRBJ2-7 better. The CDR3 spans 14 residues. Germline CDR1 reads SGHNT; CDR2 reads YYREEE (reference sequence). DNA for the CDR3: TGTGCCAGCAGCTTGAGGCAGGGGATCCACGAGCAGTACTTC. Residues: CASSLRQGIHEQYF.

CDR3 coding DNA: TGTGCCAGCAGAGGCCAGGGAAAAAACACTGAAGCTTTCTTT. Protein sequence: CASRGQGKNTEAFF. V is TRBV11-3 and J is TRBJ1-1; the D gene is possibly TRBD1 (5 bases). This CDR3 has 14 amino acids. The V end lost 6 bases, the J end lost 2 bases, and 13 bases lay between the germline ends. Germline V gene lookup returns CDR1 SGHNT and CDR2 YENEEA.

The chain uses TRBV5-5 and TRBJ1-6; possible D gene TRBD1, 5 bases. Trimming pared 0 bases from V and 9 bases from J, leaving 7 bases between. Germline V gene sequence: CDR1 SGHKS, CDR2 YYEKEE (reference sequence). This CDR3 is built from 13 residues. CDR3 sequence reads: CASSLDRGSPLHF. CDR3 DNA sequence: TGTGCCAGCAGCTTGGATAGGGGTTCACCCCTCCACTTT.

The V gene is TRBV9, the J gene TRBJ2-1; 10 nucleotides line up with TRBD2. The CDR3 runs to 17 residues. Germline CDR1 is SGDLS and CDR2 is YYNGEE. With 2 bases clipped from V and 4 bases from J, the junction kept 9 bases outside the gene matches. In DNA form, the CDR3 reads TGTGCCAGCAGCGTGGGAAGCGGGGGGGTAAGTTACAATGAGCAGTTCTTC. Residues: CASSVGSGGVSYNEQFF.

The chain links TRBV29-1 to TRBJ1-2, with D perhaps matching TRBD1 (6 bases). The CDR3 consists of 15 residues. Trimming cost V 3 bases and J 0 bases, with 14 bases left between them. Germline CDR1 reads SQVTM; CDR2 reads ANQGSEA. The CDR3 is CSVENEDRANYGYTF. CDR3 nucleotides: TGCAGCGTTGAGAATGAGGACAGAGCTAACTATGGCTACACCTTC.

This chain uses TRBV5-5 with TRBJ1-1; weak D call: TRBD1 (5 bases). The CDR3 covers 15 residues. Trimming pared 5 bases from V and 0 bases from J, leaving 14 bases between. Germline CDR1 reads SGHKS; CDR2 reads YYEKEE (reference sequence). CDR3 region: CASSGGVSLNTEAFF. DNA for the CDR3: TGTGCCAGCAGTGGGGGGGTCAGCCTGAACACTGAAGCTTTCTTT.

DNA of the CDR3: TGTGCCAGCAGCTTAATCAGGTTGGGGGCATACGATACGCAGTATTTT. Translating gives CASSLIRLGAYDTQYF. This chain joins TRBV7-8 and TRBJ2-3, with TRBD1 as a possible D gene (6 bases). Looked up from germline, CDR1 is SGHVS and CDR2 is FQNEAQ. This CDR3 has 16 residues. Trimming cost V 2 bases and J 6 bases, with 18 bases left between them.

The rearrangement links TRBV2 to TRBJ2-2; 11 nucleotides agree with TRBD1. The germline gives CDR1 SNHLY, CDR2 FYNNEI. This CDR3 has 15 amino acids. J was trimmed by 6 bases and V by 7 bases; bases with no gene match: 7. The CDR3 protein is CASKEDRGLAGELFF. CDR3 nucleotides: TGTGCCAGCAAAGAGGACAGGGGGCTGGCCGGGGAGCTGTTTTTT.

The chain carries TRBV5-4 and TRBJ1-6; 7 bases match TRBD1. V shed 4 bases, J shed 6 bases, and the junction held 10 bases outside the gene matches. The germline V gene encodes CDR1 SGHNT and CDR2 YYREEE (reference sequence). The length of the CDR3 is 16 residues. The CDR3 coding sequence is TGTGCCAGCAGCGTACAGGGGTCCAACCTTAATTCACCCCTCCACTTT. Translated: CASSVQGSNLNSPLHF.

The CDR3 loop is CAWSQGVVPEAFF. For the CDR3, the DNA is TGTGCCTGGAGTCAGGGGGTTGTCCCTGAAGCTTTCTTT. The chain joins TRBV30 to TRBJ1-1, with 7 bases that match TRBD1. V gave up 2 bases and J gave up 6 bases; unmatched junction bases: 6. The CDR3 is 13 residues long. Germline V gives CDR1 GTSNPN, CDR2 SVGIG (reference sequence).

This chain connects TRBV7-2 to TRBJ2-5; 7 positions agree with TRBD1. Germline V gene data show CDR1 as SGHTA and CDR2 as FQGNSA. V was clipped by 4 bases and J by 2 bases; unmatched bases: 10. CDR3 size: 16 residues. The CDR3 reads CASSSRQGFVQETQYF. Written as DNA, the CDR3 is TGTGCCAGCAGCTCCCGACAGGGTTTTGTACAAGAGACCCAGTACTTC.

V is TRBV18 and J is TRBJ2-2; D is ambiguous. This CDR3 has 15 amino acids. CDR1 KGHSH and CDR2 LQKENI come from the germline V gene. Deletions cut 1 base from V and 2 bases from J, with 8 bases between. The CDR3 spells CASSPLGQNTGELFF. The DNA for the CDR3 is TGTGCCAGCTCACCACTGGGCCAAAACACCGGGGAGCTGTTTTTT.

The gene calls are TRBV7-9 and TRBJ1-6; 7 bases are shared with TRBD1. CDR1 and CDR2 from the germline V gene are SEHNR and FQNEAQ (reference sequence). The trim removed 5 bases at V and 1 base at J, leaving 5 bases unmatched. The CDR3 has 16 amino acids. CDR3 sequence reads: CASSPAGGSYNSPLHF. CDR3 bases: TGTGCCAGCAGCCCCGCAGGGGGTTCCTATAATTCACCCCTCCACTTT.